Following are 30 T cell receptor beta chains from one sample sequenced in a study of cytomegalovirus exposure and HLA in healthy donors. A multiplex PCR was run with 60 Vbeta primers and 13 Jbeta primers. The table came from immunoSEQ multiplex PCR; TCRdb's copy has only in-frame clones and leaves some out. The sample lists 100,000 to 150,000 clones, 81% occurring once. Sequenced: PBMCs. The receptors were sampled from a man between 18 and 29 years old in good health and CMV-seronegative.

Remarks on this clone: Germline and junction disagree at one end, which may indicate a read error. The chain uses TRBV7-9 and TRBJ1-2; the match to TRBD1 covers 8 bases. Germline V lookup: CDR1 SEHNR, CDR2 FQNEAQ (reference sequence). CDR3 length equals 12 residues. CDR3 nucleotide sequence: TGTTCCAGCAGCTTCCTGGGACAGGCCTACACCTTC. This translates into CSSSFLGQAYTF.

The J gene is TRBJ2-7, the V gene TRBV6-5; 10 bases are shared with TRBD1. This CDR3 spans 14 amino acids. V dropped 6 bases and J dropped 3; count of bases not matched to a gene: 5. CDR1 MNHEY and CDR2 SVGAGI come from the germline V gene. CDR3 sequence (DNA): TGTGCCAGCAGCCGTGGGGACAGGGGCTACGAGCAGTACTTC. As protein: CASSRGDRGYEQYF.

This clone is a singleton in its sample. J is TRBJ2-1 and V is TRBV19; weak D call: TRBD2 (5 bases). V lost 6 bases and J lost 1, with 7 bases in between. The length of the CDR3 is 13 residues. Germline loops: CDR1 LNHDA, CDR2 SQIVND (reference sequence). The CDR3 loop is CASRSGSYNEQFF. The CDR3 DNA sequence: TGTGCCAGTAGGTCGGGATCCTACAATGAGCAGTTCTTC.

The chain has TRBV27 and TRBJ2-5; possibly TRBD2 for D (5 bases). The J call may be wrong; the DNA end is better matched by TRBJ2-7. The length of the CDR3 is 15 residues. Germline V gives CDR1 MNHEY, CDR2 SMNVEV (reference sequence). The CDR3 is CASSLSNGIGGEQYF. The CDR3 nucleotides read TGTGCCAGCAGTTTATCGAACGGGATCGGCGGCGAGCAGTACTTC.

The CDR3 spells CASSLAGEGVETQYF. In DNA form, the CDR3 reads TGTGCCAGCAGTTTGGCGGGGGAGGGAGTAGAGACCCAGTACTTC. This chain connects TRBV27 to TRBJ2-5, with 7 bases that match TRBD2. The germline gives CDR1 MNHEY, CDR2 SMNVEV (reference sequence). This CDR3 has 15 residues. V lost 3 bases to trimming and J lost 4 bases; unmatched junction nucleotides: 8.

The chain recombines TRBV10-3 with TRBJ2-2, with unresolved D. There are 14 residues in the CDR3. Germline-derived CDR1 and CDR2 are ENHRY and SYGVKD. V lost 3 bases and J lost 9, with 14 bases in between. The CDR3 region has the DNA TGTGCCATCAGTGACCCCGGTGCAAGCAGGGAGCTGTTTTTT. This translates into CAISDPGASRELFF.

This rearrangement joins TRBV9 to TRBJ1-6, with TRBD1 matching 7 bases. The length of the CDR3 is 16 residues. Germline lookup yields CDR1 SGDLS and CDR2 YYNGEE. The J segment lost 4 bases and the V segment lost 2 bases, leaving 6 bases of the junction unmatched. DNA of the CDR3: TGTGCCAGCAGCGTCGACAGGGTTTCATATAATTCACCCCTCCACTTT. It yields the protein CASSVDRVSYNSPLHF.

V gene TRBV7-9 combines with J gene TRBJ1-4, with 9 bases matching TRBD1. The V segment lost 1 base and the J segment 8 bases; nucleotides outside the gene matches: 5. This CDR3 spans 15 amino acids. The germline V gene has CDR1 SEHNR and CDR2 FQNEAQ (reference sequence). CDR3 coding DNA: TGTGCCAGCAGCTTAGTACAGGGGGCAGGGGAAAAACTGTTTTTT. Translating it yields CASSLVQGAGEKLFF.

The count of this clone is one. V usage is TRBV10-3 and J usage is TRBJ2-2, with no clear D. The CDR3 has 13 amino acids. CDR1 is ENHRY and CDR2 is SYGVKD in the germline V gene. Trimming cost V 2 bases and J 6 bases, with 7 bases left between them. CDR3 sequence: CAISEAGAGELFF. In DNA, the CDR3 is TGTGCCATCAGTGAGGCTGGAGCCGGGGAGCTGTTTTTT.

CDR3 residues: CASSVGGEEKLFF. In DNA form, the CDR3 reads TGTGCCAGCAGCGTGGGGGGGGAGGAAAAACTGTTTTTT. This chain links TRBV7-9 with TRBJ1-4, with TRBD1 as a possible D gene (5 bases). CDR3 length: 13 amino acids. Trimming cost V 5 bases and J 8 bases, with 12 bases left between them. Per germline, CDR1 SEHNR and CDR2 FQNEAQ (reference sequence).

This clone was seen only once. The rearrangement uses TRBV5-6 and TRBJ1-2; weak D call: TRBD1 (6 bases). The V end was cut by 2 bases, the J end by 8 bases, with 13 bases between. The germline CDR1 and CDR2 sequences are SGHDT and YYEEEE. The CDR3 contains 13 residues. The CDR3 coding sequence is TGTGCCAGCAGCTTCACGACAGGTGGCGGCTACACCTTC. Translation: CASSFTTGGGYTF. The full variable domain, its missing parts supplied by reference TRBV5-6 and TRBJ1-2, is DAGVTQSPTHLIKTRGQQVTLRCSPKSGHDTVSWYQQALGQGPQFIFQYYEEEERQRGNFPDRFSGHQFPNYSSELNVNALLLGDSALYLCASSFTTGGGYTFGSGTRLTVV.

The chain uses TRBV6-1 and TRBJ1-2; D ambiguous. Trimming shortened V by 4 bases and J by 4 bases, and 16 bases separated the two germline ends. CDR3 size: 15 residues. Germline-derived CDR1 and CDR2 are MNHNS and SASEGT. This CDR3 reads CASSVTEPPIYGYTF. DNA of the CDR3: TGTGCCAGCAGTGTTACAGAACCCCCTATCTATGGCTACACCTTC.

This clone turned up a few times. This rearrangement joins TRBV6-5 to TRBJ1-1; D not certain. CDR1 and CDR2 from the germline V gene are MNHEY and SVGAGI. The germline V and J ends were trimmed by 6 bases and 4 bases, with 12 bases remaining between them. This CDR3 is 13 amino acids long. The CDR3 protein is CASRRAGRTEAFF. For the CDR3, the DNA is TGTGCCAGCAGGCGGGCCGGGCGCACTGAAGCTTTCTTT.

The chain joins TRBV29-1 to TRBJ1-2; D is uncertain. Germline-derived CDR1 and CDR2 are SQVTM and ANQGSEA. This CDR3 region has 14 residues. The ends were cut back, 0 bases at V and 8 bases at J, with 16 bases in the middle. The CDR3 sequence is CSVEDHQLTGGYTF. DNA for the CDR3: TGCAGCGTTGAAGACCATCAATTAACGGGGGGCTACACCTTC.

This chain connects TRBV4-1 to TRBJ2-4; 7 nucleotides align to TRBD2. Germline V gene data show CDR1 as MGHRA and CDR2 as YSYEKL. Trimming at V came to 0 bases and at J to 8 bases, leaving 4 bases not matched to a gene. The CDR3 is 14 amino acids. CDR3 in DNA: TGCGCCAGCAGCCAAGATAGCGGGCTGTACATTCAGTACTTC. Protein: CASSQDSGLYIQYF.

This chain uses TRBV5-8 with TRBJ2-3; TRBD1 matches 8 bases. The ends lost 7 bases at V and 4 bases at J; junction bases unmatched: 11. The CDR3 is 15 amino acids. Germline CDR1 SGHTS, CDR2 YDEGEE. CDR3 bases: TGTGCCAGCGCCTTGAGGGACAGGTTAGCAGATACGCAGTATTTT. It yields the protein CASALRDRLADTQYF.

The chain uses TRBV6-1 and TRBJ2-5, with a possible D match to TRBD2 (5 bases). V shed 4 bases and J shed 5 bases, with 5 bases lying between them. The germline V gene has CDR1 MNHNS and CDR2 SASEGT. The CDR3 is made up of 11 amino acids. The CDR3 nucleotides are TGTGCCAGCAGTGGGAGGGAGACCCAGTACTTC. Its translation: CASSGRETQYF.

This clone was detected only a few times. The V and J genes are TRBV25-1 and TRBJ1-2, with unresolved D. The germline V gene encodes CDR1 MGHDK and CDR2 SYGVNS. V lost 9 bases and J 2 bases, leaving 10 bases between the germline ends. CDR3 length: 12 residues. The DNA of the CDR3 is TGTGCCAGGGGCTTTGGGAACTATGGCTACACCTTC. It is translated as CARGFGNYGYTF.

The CDR3 DNA is TGTGCCAGCAGTTTAGGCGCAGGACTAATCTCTGGGGCCAACGTCCTGACTTTC. It yields the protein CASSLGAGLISGANVLTF. The rearrangement uses TRBV27 and TRBJ2-6; possibly TRBD2 for D (6 bases). The CDR3 contains 18 residues. V was shortened by 2 bases and J by 0 bases, with 14 bases between the two germline ends. The germline V gene has CDR1 MNHEY and CDR2 SMNVEV (reference sequence).

The chain is built from TRBV10-1 and TRBJ1-1; 9 nucleotides agree with TRBD1. The CDR3 contains 17 residues. The J segment lost 3 bases and the V segment lost 0 bases, leaving 8 bases of the junction unmatched. CDR1 is WNHNN and CDR2 is SYGVQD in the germline V gene (reference sequence). The CDR3 coding sequence is TGCGCCAGCAGTGAGTCTGATTTTGGACAGGGGTACACTGAAGCTTTCTTT. Protein product: CASSESDFGQGYTEAFF.

The V call is TRBV29-1, the J call TRBJ2-1; D gene ambiguous. Germline V gene lookup returns CDR1 SQVTM and CDR2 ANQGSEA. V shed 1 base and J shed 7 bases, with 8 bases lying between them. This CDR3 has 12 residues. The CDR3 coding sequence is TGCAGCGTTGAAGGGGCCCCGAATGAGCAGTTCTTC. This sequence encodes CSVEGAPNEQFF.

This clone was counted between two and nine times. DNA of the CDR3: TGTGCCAGCAGCCCCCGCTCCGGGGAGTCCTACGAGCAGTACTTC. Translated: CASSPRSGESYEQYF. The J gene is TRBJ2-7, the V gene TRBV7-9; tentative D call: TRBD2 (5 bases). Trimming shortened V by 5 bases and J by 1 base, and 15 bases separated the two germline ends. CDR1 and CDR2 (germline): SEHNR, FQNEAQ (reference sequence). This CDR3 is built from 15 residues.

V is TRBV18 and J is TRBJ2-1; TRBD2 is a possible D gene (5 bases). V gave up 3 bases and J gave up 0 bases, with 15 bases separating them. Germline V lookup: CDR1 KGHSH, CDR2 LQKENI. The CDR3 contains 17 residues. The chain's CDR3 is CASSPFNGDSSYNEQFF. CDR3 nucleotide sequence: TGTGCCAGCTCACCTTTTAACGGGGATAGCTCCTACAATGAGCAGTTCTTC.

The genes are TRBV7-9 and TRBJ2-1; D is uncertain. This CDR3 comprises 15 residues. Germline V gene data show CDR1 as SEHNR and CDR2 as FQNEAQ (reference sequence). Trimming left V 4 bases short and J 0 bases short, with 10 bases between. CDR3 region: CASSYTITSYNEQFF. CDR3 bases: TGTGCCAGCAGCTATACTATCACCTCCTACAATGAGCAGTTCTTC. The variable domain in full, completed from reference TRBV7-9 and TRBJ2-1, reads DTGVSQNPRHKITKRGQNVTFRCDPISEHNRLYWYRQTLGQGPEFLTYFQNEAQLEKSRLLSDRFSAERPKGSFSTLEIQRTEQGDSAMYLCASSYTITSYNEQFFGPGTRLTVL.

This clone was seen once. The gene calls are TRBV27 and TRBJ1-2; D unclear. V dropped 3 bases and J dropped 2 bases, with 13 bases sitting between them. The CDR3 consists of 15 residues. Germline lookup yields CDR1 MNHEY and CDR2 SMNVEV (reference sequence). The CDR3 spells CASSFNRHPNYGYTF. CDR3 coding DNA: TGTGCCAGCAGTTTCAACAGACACCCCAACTATGGCTACACCTTC.

The chain couples TRBV9 to TRBJ1-6; TRBD1 aligns across 11 bases. V dropped 3 bases and J dropped 9; count of bases not matched to a gene: 5. This CDR3 is 15 amino acids long. Germline CDR1 SGDLS, CDR2 YYNGEE. In nucleotides, the CDR3 is TGTGCCAGCAGCGATCCGGGACAGGGGGGTTCACCCCTCCACTTT. Translating it yields CASSDPGQGGSPLHF.

The genes are TRBV7-6 and TRBJ2-5; a weak D match, TRBD2 (5 bases). V was shortened by 1 base and J by 3 bases, with 18 bases between the two germline ends. The CDR3 spans 17 residues. The V gene's germline CDR1 is SGHVS and CDR2 FNYEAQ. The CDR3 bases are TGTGCCAGCAGCTTAGTCTGGCGCGGGTCCCGAGAAGAGACCCAGTACTTC. This sequence encodes CASSLVWRGSREETQYF.

V is TRBV16 and J is TRBJ1-1; D is uncertain. The CDR3 has 15 residues. From germline, CDR1 is KGHSY and CDR2 FQNENV. Deletions cut 1 base from V and 2 bases from J, with 11 bases between. The CDR3 region is CASSQLEPLNTEAFF. CDR3 DNA sequence: TGTGCCAGCAGCCAATTAGAACCTCTTAACACTGAAGCTTTCTTT.

The gene calls are TRBV5-4 and TRBJ1-1, with TRBD1 identical over 10 bases. Germline V gene sequence: CDR1 SGHNT, CDR2 YYREEE (reference sequence). Unmatched junction bases numbered 7, after V lost 2 bases and J lost 6 bases. This CDR3 is 15 amino acids long. The CDR3 region is CASSFSGTGVSEAFF. The CDR3, as DNA: TGTGCCAGCAGCTTCTCCGGGACAGGGGTCTCTGAAGCTTTCTTT.

The genes are TRBV7-2 and TRBJ1-5; weak D call: TRBD1 (5 bases). V shed 5 bases and J shed 0 bases, with 11 bases lying between them. The CDR3 contains 15 residues. CDR1 and CDR2 (germline): SGHTA, FQGNSA. CDR3 sequence (DNA): TGTGCCAGCAGCGGGGCCGTAAATAGCAATCAGCCCCAGCATTTT. It encodes CASSGAVNSNQPQHF.